The T cell receptor (beta chain) under discussion was sequenced for a study of blood T cells in healthy people across ages. Germline V gene lookup returns CDR1 SGHRS and CDR2 YFSETQ. Trimming took 4 bases from V and 8 from J; bases not matched to a gene: 8. The CDR3 contains 15 residues. Healthy Caucasian individuals from Russia aged about 6 to 90 were enrolled as donors. Per-sample PBMC isolation yielded at least 6.5 million cells. Together with a sample-barcoded 5' primer, a J-beta primer mix was included in a second PCR lasting roughly 6 to 12 cycles. TCRdb analysed the 5' RACE reads with MiXCR anew, one entry per CDR3 protein. The sample consists of some 710,000 distinct CDR3 sequences, about 42% of them appearing once.

The chain links TRBV5-1 to TRBJ2-1, with TRBD2 identical over 11 bases. The material sequenced was blood. This receptor was taken from a man older than 75 in good health. CDR3 amino acids: CASSTSGSFRDEQFF. CDR3 DNA: TGCGCCAGCAGCACTAGCGGGAGTTTTAGGGATGAGCAGTTCTTC.